This T cell receptor beta chain was captured in a study of siplizumab effects on memory and regulatory T cells. Findings and limits, study-wide: Proliferating Tregs from siplizumab cultures lacked functional confirmation of suppression. An assignable phenotype, naive or memory, was missing from roughly 78-96% of proliferating CD4+ or CD8+ clones. Where siplizumab was present, mappable alloreactive CD4+ clones averaged about 67% Treg-derived, compared with 25% to 30% in controls.

CDR1 is SEHNR, CDR2 FQNEAQ, per germline (reference sequence). The CDR3 consists of 11 residues. V was shortened by 4 bases and J by 5 bases, with 6 bases between the two germline ends. Clones were sequenced by immunoSEQ multiplex PCR, and TCRdb holds only the in-frame ones, with some missing. The sample lists roughly 100,000 clones, 93% occurring once. A word on this clone: Its antigen remains unidentified.

The rearrangement links TRBV7-9 to TRBJ2-7; either TRBD1 or TRBD2 may fit D (5 bases each). Sequencing was performed on Tregs sorted from blood. The TCR originated in a human donor in good health. The CDR3 region is CASSWGNEQYF. The CDR3 coding sequence is TGTGCCAGCAGCTGGGGGAACGAGCAGTACTTC.